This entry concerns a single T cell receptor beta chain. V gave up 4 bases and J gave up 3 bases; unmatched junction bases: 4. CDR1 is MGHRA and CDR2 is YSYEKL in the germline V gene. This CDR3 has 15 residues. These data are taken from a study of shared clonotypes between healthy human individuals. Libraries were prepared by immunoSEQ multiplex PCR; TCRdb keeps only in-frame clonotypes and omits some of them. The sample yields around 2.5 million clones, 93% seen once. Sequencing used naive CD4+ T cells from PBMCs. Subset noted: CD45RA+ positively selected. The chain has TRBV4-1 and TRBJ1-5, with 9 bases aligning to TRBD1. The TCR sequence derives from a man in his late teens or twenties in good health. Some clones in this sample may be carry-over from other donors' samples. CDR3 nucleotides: TGCGCCAGCAGCCCGGGGACAGGGCTCAATCAGCCCCAGCATTTT. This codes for CASSPGTGLNQPQHF.